This T cell receptor (beta chain) originates from a study of CXCR3-negative and CXCR3-positive naive CD8 T cells. Findings of the study overall: Naive CXCR3-positive and CXCR3-negative cells shared similar TRBV-TRBJ usage, unlike memory cells. Researchers report that CXCR3-positive naive cells carry more hydrophobic TRB CDR3s than CXCR3-negative naive cells. TCR interaction strength was inferred from TRB CDR3 physicochemistry, as CD5 matched across naive subsets.

Through 5' RACE with UMI labels, the TRB cDNA libraries were prepared. No DNA is given; TCRdb re-called the 5' RACE reads and lists each CDR3 protein once. The sample table sets out 70,000 to 95,000 distinct CDR3 sequences. Germline CDR1 is SGHTA and CDR2 is FQGNSA. This CDR3 comprises 15 residues. On this clonotype: Antigen: not known.

Sequencing was carried out using naive CXCR3- CD8+ T cells from blood. As to subset: CD45RO-CCR7+CD27+CD95- naive CD8+ T cells lacking CXCR3 (TNR3-). This receptor was identified in a human donor in good health. Some clones in this sample may be carry-over from other donors' samples. The chain uses TRBV7-2 and TRBJ2-1; the TRBD2 assignment by TCRdb is unverifiable without DNA. The CDR3 spells CASSVIAGVGPEQFF. The full variable domain, in which reference TRBV7-2 and TRBJ2-1 provide the parts outside the CDR3, is GAGVSQSPSNKVTEKGKDVELRCDPISGHTALYWYRQSLGQGLEFLIYFQGNSAPDKSGLPSDRFSAERTGGSVSTLTIQRTQQEDSAVYLCASSVIAGVGPEQFFGPGTRLTVL.